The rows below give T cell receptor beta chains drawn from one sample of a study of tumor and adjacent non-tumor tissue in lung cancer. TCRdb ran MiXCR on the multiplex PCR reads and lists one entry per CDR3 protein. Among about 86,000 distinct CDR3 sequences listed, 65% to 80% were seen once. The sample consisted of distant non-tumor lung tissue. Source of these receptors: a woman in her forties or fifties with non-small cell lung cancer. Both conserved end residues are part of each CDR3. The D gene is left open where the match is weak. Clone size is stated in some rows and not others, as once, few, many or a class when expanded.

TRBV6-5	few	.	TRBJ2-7	TGTGTCAGCAGTTACTCCCCCGGTAGGAATGAGCAGTACTTC	CVSSYSPGRNEQYF
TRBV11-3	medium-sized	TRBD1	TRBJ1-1	TGTGCCAGCAGCTTAGGATGGACAGGGGAGTCTGAAGCTTTCTTT	CASSLGWTGESEAFF
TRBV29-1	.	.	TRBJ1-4	TGCAGCGTCAGACCCGAGACAGGTCTCAATGTAAAATTGTTTTTT	CSVRPETGLNVKLFF
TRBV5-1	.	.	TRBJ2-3	TGCGCCAGCAACCCGAGGGACGCCGCATGTACGCAGTATTTT	CASNPRDAACTQYF
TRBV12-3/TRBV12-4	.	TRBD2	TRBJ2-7	TGTGTCGGTCCGGGAGGTCCTTACGAGCAGTACTTC	CVGPGGPYEQYF
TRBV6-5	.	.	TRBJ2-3	TGTGCTAGCAGTTACTCCACCCGGGACTTCCTCCGAACCACAGATACGCAGTATTTT	CASSYSTRDFLRTTDTQYF
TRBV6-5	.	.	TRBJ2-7	TGTACCAGCTCCACCGGGAGCCACGAGCACTACTTC	CTSSTGSHEHYF
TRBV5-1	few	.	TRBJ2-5	TGCGCCAGCAGCTTCGGGCTGTATGGGCAAGAGACCCAGTACTTC	CASSFGLYGQETQYF
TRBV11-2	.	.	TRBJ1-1	TGTGCCAGCAACTTAGGTTTTGACAGGAACACTGAAGCTTTCTTT	CASNLGFDRNTEAFF
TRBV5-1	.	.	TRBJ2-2	TGCGCCAGCAGCAAAGGGACAAGGGTAACCGGGGAGCTGTTTTTT	CASSKGTRVTGELFF
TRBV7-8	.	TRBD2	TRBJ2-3	TGTGCCAGCAGGCCGATCGAGCGGGAGCATAGAACAGATATGCGGTATTTT	CASRPIEREHRTDMRYF
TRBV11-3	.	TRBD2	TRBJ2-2	TGTGCCAGCAGTTCAAGGACTAGCGGAAGCACCGGGGAGTTGTTTTTT	CASSSRTSGSTGELFF
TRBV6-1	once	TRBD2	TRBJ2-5	TGTGTCAGCTGTAGCGGGAGCGAGGATACCCAGTACTTC	CVSCSGSEDTQYF
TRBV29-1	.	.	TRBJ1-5	TGCAGCGTTGCAGGGTCTCAAGCTCAACCCCAACATTTT	CSVAGSQAQPQHF
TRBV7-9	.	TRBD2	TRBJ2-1	TGTCCCAGCGGCTTAGGACTAGTCGGAGATGAGCAGTTCTTC	CPSGLGLVGDEQFF
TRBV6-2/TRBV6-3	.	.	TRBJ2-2	TGTGCCAGCAGCTCACTACGGCAGACTTCCGGGGAGCTGTCTTTT	CASSSLRQTSGELSF
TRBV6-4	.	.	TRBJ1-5	TGTGCCAGCAGTGATGGGAGCAATCAGCCCCAGCATTTC	CASSDGSNQPQHF
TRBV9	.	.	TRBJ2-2	TGTGCCAGCAGCGTAGCCCAGGGAAACACCGGGGAGCTGTTTTTT	CASSVAQGNTGELFF
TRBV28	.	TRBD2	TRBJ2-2	TGTGCCAGCAGTAGGACTAGCACTGCCGGGGAGCTGTTTTTT	CASSRTSTAGELFF
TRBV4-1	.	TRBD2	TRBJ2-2	TGCACCAGCAGCTGGACTAGCGGGCACACCGGGGAACTGTTTTTT	CTSSWTSGHTGELFF
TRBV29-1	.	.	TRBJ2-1	TGCAGCGTTGAAGATCTAGAATGGTGGAGCTCCAACAATAAGCAGTTCTTC	CSVEDLEWWSSNNKQFF
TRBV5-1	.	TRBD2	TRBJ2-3	TGCGCCAGCAGCCCCGGACTAGCGGGGAAGGGGCCAGATACGCAGTATTTT	CASSPGLAGKGPDTQYF
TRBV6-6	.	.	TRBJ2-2	TGTGCCAGCACACATGGACGGGCAATCACCAGGGAGCTGTTTTTT	CASTHGRAITRELFF
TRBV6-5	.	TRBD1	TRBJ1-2	TGTACCAGCAGTTCAGGGGGCTATGACTACACCTTC	CTSSSGGYDYTF
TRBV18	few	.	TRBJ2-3	TGTGCCAGCTCAAATAAAGCGGAAAACACAGATACGCAGTATTTT	CASSNKAENTDTQYF
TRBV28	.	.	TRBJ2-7	TGTGCCAGCAGTGATGGAGACGGGAAGTACGAGGAGTACTTC	CASSDGDGKYEEYF
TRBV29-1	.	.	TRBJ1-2	TGCAGCTTCTACACCGTCAGCTACACCTTC	CSFYTVSYTF
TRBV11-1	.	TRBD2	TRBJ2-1	TGTGTCAGCTGCTTAGAGGGAGCTAGCGGTCCGTCCTACAATGAGCAGTTCTTC	CVSCLEGASGPSYNEQFF
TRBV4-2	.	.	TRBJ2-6	TGTGCCAGCAGCCAAGATCCAAACTCTGGGGCCAACGCCCTGACTTTC	CASSQDPNSGANALTF
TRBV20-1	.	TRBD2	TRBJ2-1	TGCAGTGTCACGAGGCGGGAGGCGGATGAACAGTTCTTC	CSVTRREADEQFF
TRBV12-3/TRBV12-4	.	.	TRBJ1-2	TGTGCCAACAGTTTAGCGCGGGGCAGGACTAGATATGGCTACACCTTC	CANSLARGRTRYGYTF
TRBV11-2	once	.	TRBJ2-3	TGTGCCAGATGCTTAGGGGGGAGGTCCCCAGATACGCTATATTTT	CARCLGGRSPDTLYF
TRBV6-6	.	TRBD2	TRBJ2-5	TGTTCCAGTAACCCCCCGGGATTAGCGGGAGGGCCGGAGACCCAGTACTTC	CSSNPPGLAGGPETQYF
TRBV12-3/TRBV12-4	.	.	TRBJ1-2	TGCGCCAGCAGCAATTCAGGTTCCCGACCATACACCTTC	CASSNSGSRPYTF
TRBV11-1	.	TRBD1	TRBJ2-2	TGTGTCAGCAACCCACGGGACAGGGGAAGGACTAGACGGACCGGGGAGCTGTTTTTT	CVSNPRDRGRTRRTGELFF
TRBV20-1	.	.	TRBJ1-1	TGCAGTGTTAGAGGATGGTCGGACACTGAGGCTTTCTTT	CSVRGWSDTEAFF
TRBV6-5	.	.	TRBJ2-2	TGTTCCAGTAGTGCCCGTACCGGGGAGCTGTTTTTT	CSSSARTGELFF
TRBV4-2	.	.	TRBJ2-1	TGTGCCATCACCTTAAATGGGCTGTCGAGCTCCTACAATGAGCGGTTCTTC	CAITLNGLSSSYNERFF
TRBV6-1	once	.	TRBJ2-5	TGTGCCAGCAGCCCTAGGGGAAGGGTGACCCAGTACTTC	CASSPRGRVTQYF
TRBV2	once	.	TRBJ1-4	TGTGCCAGCAGTGAGGACCGGGGATCAACTAATGAAAAACTGTCTTTT	CASSEDRGSTNEKLSF
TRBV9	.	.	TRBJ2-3	TGTGCCACCAGCGACGGTATCGCCGATATGCAGTATTTT	CATSDGIADMQYF
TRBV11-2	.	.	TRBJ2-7	TGTGCCAGCAGCTCCCCAGGGGGGTGTGTATTCGAGCAGTACTTC	CASSSPGGCVFEQYF
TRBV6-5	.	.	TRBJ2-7	TGTGCCAGCAGGTGGGATCGGGATCCTTCCCACGAGCAGTACTTC	CASRWDRDPSHEQYF
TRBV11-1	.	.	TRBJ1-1	TGTATCAGCAGCTCGGACAGCAACACTGAAGCTTTCTTT	CISSSDSNTEAFF
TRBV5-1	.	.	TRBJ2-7	TGCGCCAGCAGCTTTTTCATTGACCCCCAGGTCCCCGGCGAGCAGTACTTC	CASSFFIDPQVPGEQYF
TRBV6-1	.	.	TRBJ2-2	TGTGCCAGCAATGAAGTAGCAGGGTTTTTAGGGGAGCTGTTTTTC	CASNEVAGFLGELFF
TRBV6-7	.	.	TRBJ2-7	TGTGCCAGCAGTTCCGGAACGTCTAGGGGTCCCTACGAGCAGTACTTC	CASSSGTSRGPYEQYF